Listed here are 17 T cell receptor beta chains from one sample, sequenced in a study of T cells in Graves' hyperthyroidism and ophthalmopathy. Using RNA transcripts as the source, TCR beta CDR3 regions were amplified. TCR CDR3 regions were first amplified by RT-PCR with HTBI primers. TCRdb itself ran the multiplex PCR reads through MiXCR, one entry per CDR3 protein. The table includes roughly 560,000 distinct CDR3 sequences, roughly 14% detected once. The sequencing sample was made of blood. The receptors stem from a woman between 35 and 50 years old with Graves' ophthalmopathy.

The chain combines TRBV5-1 with TRBJ1-1, with 7 positions matching TRBD1. The CDR3 consists of 17 residues. J lost 5 bases, V lost 0 bases, and 13 bases had no gene match. Germline loops: CDR1 SGHRS, CDR2 YFSETQ. CDR3 sequence (DNA): TGCGCCAGCAGCTTGGGTATGGCAGGGGGACGGAAGACTGAAGCTTTCTTT. It yields the protein CASSLGMAGGRKTEAFF.

Ten or more counts support this clonotype. The chain has TRBV28 and TRBJ1-5; TRBD1 aligns across 7 bases. In germline, CDR1 is MDHEN, CDR2 SYDVKM. The CDR3 extends over 12 amino acids. J lost 5 bases, V lost 10 bases, and 5 bases had no gene match. The DNA for the CDR3 is TGTGCCACCACGACAGGGCATCAGCCCCAGCATTTT. This gives the protein CATTTGHQPQHF.

This clonotype was recorded many times. The rearrangement links TRBV12-3 or TRBV12-4 to TRBJ2-7; the D gene is possibly TRBD2 (6 bases). Trimming removed 1 base at V and 0 bases at J, with 10 bases between. The CDR3 consists of 15 residues. CDR3 sequence (DNA): TGTGCCAGCAGTTTAGGCATCGGGAGCTCCTACGAGCAGTACTTC. This codes for CASSLGIGSSYEQYF.

J is TRBJ1-1 and V is TRBV7-2; D gene ambiguous. The length of the CDR3 is 13 residues. The V end lost 3 bases, the J end lost 6 bases, and 11 bases lay between the germline ends. Looked up from germline, CDR1 is SGHTA and CDR2 is FQGNSA. CDR3 coding DNA: TGTGCCAGCAGCTTGACGGCGAGGCCTGAAGCTTTCTTT. Amino acid sequence: CASSLTARPEAFF.

This chain connects TRBV6-2 or TRBV6-3 to TRBJ2-7; no reliable D call. V lost 8 bases and J lost 6, with 14 bases in between. This CDR3 is 12 amino acids long. Germline values: CDR1 MNHEY, CDR2 SVGEGT. CDR3 loop: CASSRPHSEQYF. The CDR3 DNA reads as TGTGCCAGCTCGAGGCCCCACTCCGAGCAGTACTTC.

This clonotype was recorded many times. The V gene is TRBV12-3 or TRBV12-4, the J gene TRBJ1-2; D gene unclear. V was trimmed by 5 bases and J by 1 base, leaving 2 bases between them. The length of the CDR3 is 11 residues. The CDR3 DNA follows: TGTGCCAGCAGTCATAACTATGGCTACACCTTC. Translation: CASSHNYGYTF.

This clonotype was seen many times. The chain employs TRBV20-1 and TRBJ2-5, with no clear D. The CDR3 runs to 13 residues. Germline CDR1 reads DFQATT; CDR2 reads SNEGSKA (reference sequence). V lost 0 bases and J 3 bases, leaving 8 bases between the germline ends. CDR3 residues: CSAREVREETQYF. CDR3 nucleotides: TGCAGTGCTAGAGAGGTTAGAGAAGAGACCCAGTACTTC.

This clonotype was detected ten times or more. The chain uses TRBV6-5 and TRBJ1-3; TRBD1 might be the D (5 bases). This CDR3 spans 13 amino acids. V gave up 9 bases and J gave up 4 bases, with 13 bases separating them. Per the germline V gene, CDR1 is MNHEY and CDR2 is SVGAGI. CDR3 DNA: TGTGCCAGTACACAGACAGAAGGAAACACCATATATTTT. This encodes CASTQTEGNTIYF.

Many counts were recorded for this clonotype. The rearrangement joins TRBV14 to TRBJ2-5; TRBD1 aligns across 7 bases. CDR1 and CDR2 (germline): SGHDN, FVKESK. With V trimmed by 4 bases and J by 4 bases, 6 bases remained unmatched. The CDR3 has 14 residues. The CDR3 sequence is CASSPGTVRETQYF. Written as DNA, the CDR3 is TGTGCCAGCAGCCCCGGGACAGTAAGAGAGACCCAGTACTTC.

The rearrangement links TRBV6-5 to TRBJ2-7; 7 bases are shared with TRBD2. In germline, CDR1 is MNHEY, CDR2 SVGAGI. The CDR3 contains 15 residues. V was pared by 2 bases and J by 2 bases, with 6 bases of the junction left unmatched. Here the CDR3 reads CASSYLASGTYEQYF. In DNA form, the CDR3 reads TGTGCCAGCAGTTACCTGGCTAGCGGAACCTACGAGCAGTACTTC.

This clonotype was seen a few times. This may be a read error: a much more frequent sequence differs by one nucleotide. The CDR3 coding sequence is TGTGCCAGCAGGCCCCCGGGGGGGCTTACTGAAGCTCTCTTT. Translating it yields CASRPPGGLTEALF. The chain couples TRBV28 to TRBJ1-1, with D possibly being TRBD1 (6 bases). CDR3 size: 14 residues. The V gene's germline CDR1 is MDHEN and CDR2 SYDVKM.

The rearrangement uses TRBV28 and TRBJ1-2; TRBD1 matches 9 bases. The V gene's germline CDR1 is MDHEN and CDR2 SYDVKM. V was pared by 4 bases and J by 7 bases, with 4 bases of the junction left unmatched. The CDR3 is made up of 13 amino acids. For the CDR3, the DNA is TGTGCCAGCAGTTATGGGACAGGGAGTGGCTACACCTTC. Encoded protein: CASSYGTGSGYTF.

This clonotype occurred once. The chain couples TRBV29-1 to TRBJ1-2; tentative D call: TRBD1 (5 bases). Germline V CDR1 and CDR2: SQVTM, ANQGSEA. The CDR3 contains 13 residues. V lost 4 bases, J lost 6 bases, and 15 bases lay in between. CDR3 residues: CSVGVGALNGYTF. CDR3 nucleotides: TGCAGCGTTGGCGTAGGGGCGCTTAATGGCTACACCTTC.

This rearrangement joins TRBV11-2 to TRBJ2-6; D might be TRBD2 (7 bases). The CDR3 length is 15 residues. The V and J ends lost 1 base and 13 bases respectively, with 17 bases between them. The germline gives CDR1 SGHAT, CDR2 FQNNGV. The CDR3 protein is CASSLGRRGATVLTF. The CDR3 coding sequence is TGTGCCAGCAGCTTAGGCAGACGGGGGGCAACGGTCCTGACTTTC.

This clonotype was seen at least ten times. The V call is TRBV30, the J call TRBJ1-2; D unresolved. The CDR3 is 16 residues long. V lost 2 bases and J 0 bases, leaving 16 bases between the germline ends. Germline CDR1 and CDR2: GTSNPN and SVGIG (reference sequence). The CDR3 nucleotides read TGTGCCTGGAGTACCACGGCCATGGCGACTAACTATGGCTACACCTTC. This sequence encodes CAWSTTAMATNYGYTF.

This clonotype was counted ten times or more. The chain recombines TRBV20-1 with TRBJ1-1; the D gene is possibly TRBD1 (5 bases). Per germline, CDR1 DFQATT and CDR2 SNEGSKA (reference sequence). The CDR3 has 16 amino acids. V dropped 1 base and J dropped 3 bases, with 18 bases sitting between them. This chain's CDR3 is CSARVQGRGVDTEAFF. For the CDR3, the DNA is TGCAGTGCTAGAGTTCAAGGGAGGGGAGTTGACACTGAAGCTTTCTTT.

The V call is TRBV12-3 or TRBV12-4, the J call TRBJ1-1; 8 positions match TRBD1. After removal of 6 bases from V and 4 bases from J, the junction contained 10 bases not matched to a gene. CDR3 size: 15 residues. CDR3: CASSPRTTGATEAFF. The CDR3 coding sequence is TGTGCCAGCAGCCCCCGGACGACAGGGGCCACTGAAGCTTTCTTT.